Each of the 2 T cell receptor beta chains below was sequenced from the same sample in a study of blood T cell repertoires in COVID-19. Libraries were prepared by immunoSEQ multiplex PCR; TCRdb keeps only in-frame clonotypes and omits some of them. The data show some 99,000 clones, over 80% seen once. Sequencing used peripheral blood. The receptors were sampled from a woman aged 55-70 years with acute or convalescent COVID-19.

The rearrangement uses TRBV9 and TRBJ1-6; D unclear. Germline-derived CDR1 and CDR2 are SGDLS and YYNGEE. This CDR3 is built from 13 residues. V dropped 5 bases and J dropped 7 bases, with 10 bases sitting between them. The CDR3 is CASSVAANSPLHF. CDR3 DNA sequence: TGTGCCAGCAGTGTCGCGGCGAATTCACCCCTCCACTTT. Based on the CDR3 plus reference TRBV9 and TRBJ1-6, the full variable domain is DSGVTQTPKHLITATGQRVTLRCSPRSGDLSVYWYQQSLDQGLQFLIQYYNGEERAKGNILERFSAQQFPDLHSELNLSSLELGDSALYFCASSVAANSPLHFGNGTRLTVT.

CDR3 sequence (DNA): TGTGCCAGCAGCTTAGGGCTTAACTATGGCTACACCTTC. Amino acids: CASSLGLNYGYTF. This chain joins TRBV7-8 and TRBJ1-2; D call uncertain. Germline V gives CDR1 SGHVS, CDR2 FQNEAQ. The CDR3 runs to 13 residues. V lost 1 base, J lost 1 base, and 4 bases lay in between.